One and the same sample provided the 16 T cell receptor beta chains below, sequenced in a study of T cells after yellow fever vaccination. MiXCR was run by TCRdb on the 5' RACE reads, yielding one entry per CDR3 protein. The data contain about 150,000 distinct CDR3 sequences, about 6.9% of them singletons. The sequencing here drew on CD4+ T cells sorted from PBMCs, taken 10 days after the yellow fever booster vaccination. These receptors were collected from a young man who received the YFV17D yellow fever vaccine.

This clonotype was found a few times. V and J are TRBV19 and TRBJ2-1; 7 nucleotides match TRBD2. V dropped 7 bases and J dropped 0; count of bases not matched to a gene: 3. Germline V lookup: CDR1 LNHDA, CDR2 SQIVND (reference sequence). This CDR3 has 14 residues. CDR3 protein: CASTAGVSYNEQFF. The DNA of the CDR3 is TGTGCCAGTACGGCGGGGGTCTCCTACAATGAGCAGTTCTTC.

This clonotype was counted many times. J is TRBJ1-1 and V is TRBV4-3; 7 positions agree with TRBD1. The CDR3 sequence is 16 residues long. Germline CDR1 reads LGHNA; CDR2 reads YSLEER. With 1 base clipped from V and 4 bases from J, the junction kept 9 bases outside the gene matches. CDR3 nucleotides: TGCGCCAGCAGCCAAGGTACAGGGGCCCCCCGCACTGAAGCTTTCTTT. This encodes CASSQGTGAPRTEAFF.

This clonotype occurred many times. The genes are TRBV12-3 or TRBV12-4 and TRBJ2-5; D gene ambiguous. This CDR3 has 14 amino acids. The V and J ends lost 2 bases and 2 bases respectively, with 9 bases between them. DNA of the CDR3: TGTGCCAGCAGTTTAAGGCGTACACAAGAGACCCAGTACTTC. Protein sequence: CASSLRRTQETQYF.

This clonotype came up a few times. The rearrangement joins TRBV5-1 to TRBJ2-7; maybe TRBD2 (5 bases). The CDR3 totals 15 residues. Trimming removed 3 bases at V and 2 bases at J, with 15 bases between. The germline CDR1 and CDR2 sequences are SGHRS and YFSETQ. The CDR3 nucleotides are TGCGCCAGCAGCTCCACGACGGGGAACGCCTACGAGCAGTACTTC. It yields the protein CASSSTTGNAYEQYF.

Remarks on this clonotype: A read error is possible here, since a much larger clone lies one base away. The chain joins TRBV7-2 to TRBJ2-2; D gene uncertain. The CDR3 length is 15 residues. Germline loops: CDR1 SGHTA, CDR2 FQGNSA. As DNA, the CDR3 is TGTGCCGGCAGCTTTGGCCAAAGTTACACCGGGGAGCTGTTTTTT. Translation gives CAGSFGQSYTGELFF.

This clonotype was detected ten times or more. This chain joins TRBV28 and TRBJ2-7; 7 nucleotides align to TRBD1. Unmatched junction bases numbered 11, after V lost 8 bases and J lost 7 bases. The CDR3 has 13 amino acids. Germline-derived CDR1 and CDR2 are MDHEN and SYDVKM. CDR3 amino acids: CASLGTAEWEQYF. The CDR3 DNA sequence: TGTGCCAGCCTTGGGACAGCCGAGTGGGAGCAGTACTTC.

This clonotype has a count of ten or more. The chain combines TRBV24-1 with TRBJ2-1, with 13 bases matching TRBD2. CDR3 size: 16 residues. V was clipped by 4 bases and J by 6 bases; unmatched bases: 5. Per germline, CDR1 KGHDR and CDR2 SFDVKD. The chain's CDR3 is CATSEGGLAGFNEQFF. The DNA of the CDR3 is TGTGCCACCAGTGAGGGGGGACTAGCGGGATTCAATGAGCAGTTCTTC.

This clonotype was seen many times. V is TRBV20-1 and J is TRBJ2-3; 12 bases are a match to TRBD2. V lost 1 base, J lost 4 bases, and 6 bases stayed unmatched. The CDR3 is 16 residues long. The germline gives CDR1 DFQATT, CDR2 SNEGSKA (reference sequence). The CDR3 region has the DNA TGCAGTGCTAGAGGGCTTCTAGCGGGAGGGCCAGATACGCAGTATTTT. Translating it yields CSARGLLAGGPDTQYF.

About this clonotype itself: A read error may explain this, as a much larger clone is one base away. The chain is built from TRBV4-3 and TRBJ2-2; D may be TRBD2 (6 bases). CDR1 LGHNA and CDR2 YSLEER come from the germline V gene. This CDR3 contains 16 residues. The CDR3 sequence is CARSRMTSSNTGELFF. CDR3 DNA sequence: TGCGCCAGAAGCCGGATGACTAGTTCGAACACCGGGGAGCTGTTTTTT.

The sample holds many counts of this clonotype. The rearrangement links TRBV29-1 to TRBJ2-3; 12 nucleotides agree with TRBD2. Germline loops: CDR1 SQVTM, CDR2 ANQGSEA. With V trimmed by 7 bases and J by 6 bases, 5 bases remained unmatched. The length of the CDR3 is 13 residues. CDR3 DNA sequence: TGCAGCGCTCGACTAGCGGGGGTGGATACGCAGTATTTT. Its protein is CSARLAGVDTQYF.

This clonotype was detected many times. The V gene is TRBV5-1, the J gene TRBJ2-7, with TRBD2 identical over 12 bases. V shed 1 base, J shed 0 bases, and the junction held 8 bases outside the gene matches. Per the germline V gene, CDR1 is SGHRS and CDR2 is YFSETQ. The CDR3 runs to 18 residues. Here the CDR3 reads CASSLQLAGGTYSYEQYF. CDR3 bases: TGCGCCAGCAGCTTGCAACTAGCGGGAGGTACTTACTCCTACGAGCAGTACTTC.

This clonotype was observed at least ten times. The chain couples TRBV5-1 to TRBJ2-1, with D possibly TRBD1 on 5 matching bases. The CDR3 is 17 amino acids. Deletions cut 0 bases from V and 9 bases from J, with 22 bases between. The germline CDR1 and CDR2 sequences are SGHRS and YFSETQ. CDR3 amino acids: CASSLAARIRGFGEQFF. The CDR3, as DNA: TGCGCCAGCAGCTTGGCTGCACGGATTAGGGGTTTTGGTGAGCAGTTCTTC. Variable domain in full (rest from reference TRBV5-1 and TRBJ2-1): KAGVTQTPRYLIKTRGQQVTLSCSPISGHRSVSWYQQTPGQGLQFLFEYFSETQRNKGNFPGRFSGRQFSNSRSEMNVSTLELGDSALYLCASSLAARIRGFGEQFFGPGTRLTVL.

This clonotype was observed many times. This chain connects TRBV10-3 to TRBJ1-2; D is unclear. Per germline, CDR1 ENHRY and CDR2 SYGVKD. The ends were cut back, 0 bases at V and 8 bases at J, with 10 bases in the middle. The CDR3 has 13 amino acids. CDR3 amino acids: CAISESGGRGYTF. CDR3 DNA: TGTGCCATCAGTGAGTCTGGCGGTCGGGGCTACACCTTC.

This clonotype has more than one count but fewer than ten. The V and J genes are TRBV7-3 and TRBJ2-1; TRBD1 matches 7 bases. The CDR3 is 14 residues long. Germline V gene data show CDR1 as SGHTA and CDR2 as FQGTGA. Trimming cost V 5 bases and J 5 bases; bases outside gene matches: 6. The CDR3 loop is CASSLGGADNEQFF. CDR3 in DNA: TGTGCCAGCAGCCTAGGGGGCGCGGACAATGAGCAGTTCTTC.

Here the CDR3 reads CASSPGGDGSEAFF. CDR3 in DNA: TGTGCCAGCAGCCCAGGGGGGGACGGGAGCGAAGCTTTCTTT. J is TRBJ1-1 and V is TRBV5-8, with 7 nucleotides matching TRBD1. This CDR3 is built from 14 residues. The V segment lost 4 bases and the J segment 8 bases; nucleotides outside the gene matches: 11. Germline CDR1 and CDR2: SGHTS and YDEGEE.

The table lists this clonotype with many counts. The chain links TRBV10-3 to TRBJ2-3; no reliable D call. Germline V gene lookup returns CDR1 ENHRY and CDR2 SYGVKD. This CDR3 contains 14 residues. V was shortened by 9 bases and J by 2 bases, with 15 bases between the two germline ends. The DNA of the CDR3 is TGTGCCATTACACAAAACAGAAACACAGATACGCAGTATTTT. Translating it yields CAITQNRNTDTQYF.